The 26 T cell receptor beta chains listed next were all sequenced from one sample in a study of Ad26.COV2.S vaccination and SARS-CoV-2 variants. Treatment of the sample: 19 received Ad26.COV2.S at low or high dose, single or two shots; about five received placebo; per-sample allocation not given. Sample collection was performed on day 63 after the first vaccine or placebo injection. Sequencing was performed with immunoSEQ multiplex PCR; in TCRdb, only in-frame clones are kept and a portion is missing. The sample has roughly 460,000 clones, 80% to 90% seen once. The starting material was peripheral blood, obtained in a trial of Ad26.COV2.S vaccine versus placebo. All receptors come from a person between 18 and 59 years old who received the Ad26.COV2.S COVID-19 vaccine or a placebo.

This chain connects TRBV28 to TRBJ1-5; no reliable D call. The germline CDR1 and CDR2 sequences are MDHEN and SYDVKM. This CDR3 has 15 residues. Trimming took off 8 bases at V and 3 bases at J, with 17 bases between the two ends. The CDR3 protein is CASLPLGASNQPQHF. Written as DNA, the CDR3 is TGTGCCAGCCTCCCTTTGGGAGCCTCCAATCAGCCCCAGCATTTT.

CDR3 nucleotides: TGTGCCAGCAGTGAATTTCGGGAGAGGTACGAGCAGTACTTC. It specifies CASSEFRERYEQYF. V and J are TRBV6-1 and TRBJ2-7; tentative D call: TRBD2 (6 bases). The germline gives CDR1 MNHNS, CDR2 SASEGT. The CDR3 contains 14 residues. V was clipped by 2 bases and J by 4 bases, with 12 bases between them.

This chain uses TRBV19 with TRBJ1-1; 10 bases match TRBD1. The ends lost 4 bases at V and 4 bases at J; junction bases unmatched: 9. Germline lookup yields CDR1 LNHDA and CDR2 SQIVND (reference sequence). The CDR3 contains 16 residues. The CDR3 loop reads CASSTGQGVMGTEAFF. The CDR3, as DNA: TGTGCCAGTAGTACAGGACAGGGGGTAATGGGCACTGAAGCTTTCTTT.

This chain uses TRBV2 with TRBJ1-2, with unresolved D. The V gene lost 1 base and the J gene lost 4 bases, with 10 bases spanning the gap. The CDR3 length is 14 residues. Germline CDR1 is SNHLY and CDR2 is FYNNEI. The CDR3 DNA sequence: TGTGCCAGCAGTGAAGTACGCAGCCGCTATGGCTACACCTTC. The encoded protein is CASSEVRSRYGYTF.

As concerns this clone: Relative to the germline gene, one junction end is altered; a read error may explain this. The chain employs TRBV5-1 and TRBJ2-5, with 10 bases identical to TRBD2. This CDR3 is 18 amino acids long. CDR1 and CDR2 from the germline V gene are SGHRS and YFSETQ. The CDR3 sequence is CARRIRSGGASGQETQYF. In nucleotides, the CDR3 is TGCGCCCGCAGAATTCGGAGCGGGGGGGCTTCGGGACAAGAGACCCAGTACTTC.

V usage is TRBV5-1 and J usage is TRBJ2-5, with TRBD1 matching over 8 bases. CDR1 is SGHRS, CDR2 YFSETQ, per germline. This CDR3 region has 15 residues. The ends lost 4 bases at V and 1 base at J; junction bases unmatched: 6. The DNA for the CDR3 is TGCGCCAGCAGCCGGGCCGGACAGGGCCAAGAGACCCAGTACTTC. Translating gives CASSRAGQGQETQYF.

The V gene is TRBV19, the J gene TRBJ2-1; D uncertain. V lost 7 bases, J lost 8 bases, and 18 bases lay in between. CDR1 is LNHDA and CDR2 is SQIVND in the germline V gene (reference sequence). The CDR3 consists of 14 residues. The CDR3 DNA follows: TGTGCCAGTACCCCGTTTGGGCTACGCGATGAGCAGTTCTTC. This encodes CASTPFGLRDEQFF.

The chain couples TRBV9 to TRBJ1-4, with 7 bases lining up with TRBD1. The length of the CDR3 is 18 residues. Germline loops: CDR1 SGDLS, CDR2 YYNGEE. Trimming removed 3 bases from V and 0 bases from J; junction bases left unmatched: 11. CDR3 in DNA: TGTGCCAGCAGCGCCGACAGGGAAATACCCGCAACTAATGAAAAACTGTTTTTT. Its translation: CASSADREIPATNEKLFF. Drawing the rest from reference TRBV9 and TRBJ1-4, the complete variable domain is DSGVTQTPKHLITATGQRVTLRCSPRSGDLSVYWYQQSLDQGLQFLIQYYNGEERAKGNILERFSAQQFPDLHSELNLSSLELGDSALYFCASSADREIPATNEKLFFGSGTQLSVL.

This clone was recorded only once. This chain connects TRBV28 to TRBJ1-2; a weak D match, TRBD1 (5 bases). CDR1 is MDHEN and CDR2 is SYDVKM in the germline V gene. The CDR3 spans 14 residues. V was shortened by 3 bases and J by 4 bases, with 12 bases between the two germline ends. The CDR3 nucleotides read TGTGCCAGCAGTTTTGGTCAGGGATCCTATGGCTACACCTTC. Translation: CASSFGQGSYGYTF.

The rearrangement links TRBV4-1 to TRBJ2-1; the match to TRBD2 covers 9 bases. CDR1 is MGHRA, CDR2 YSYEKL, per germline. The CDR3 has 16 amino acids. V gave up 0 bases and J gave up 9 bases; unmatched junction bases: 9. The CDR3 bases are TGCGCCAGCAGCCAAGATGTGGCTAGCGGGATAGGTGAGCAGTTCTTC. It translates to CASSQDVASGIGEQFF.

The chain has TRBV28 and TRBJ1-4; D ambiguous. Germline CDR1 reads MDHEN; CDR2 reads SYDVKM. The CDR3 is 12 residues long. Trimming pared 6 bases from V and 4 bases from J, leaving 6 bases between. CDR3 nucleotides: TGTGCCAGCAGCTGGGTTAATGAAAAACTGTTTTTT. This codes for CASSWVNEKLFF.

The genes are TRBV11-2 and TRBJ2-4; 11 bases fit TRBD2. This CDR3 region has 20 residues. The V and J ends lost 0 bases and 5 bases, in that order; junction bases with no gene match: 15. From germline, CDR1 is SGHAT and CDR2 FQNNGV. The CDR3, as DNA: TGTGCCAGCAGCTTAGAGGGGTTGGGCCTACTAGCGGGAGTTGAAAACATTCAGTACTTC. Its protein is CASSLEGLGLLAGVENIQYF.

The V and J genes are TRBV5-8 and TRBJ2-7; D unclear. Trimming removed 4 bases at V and 6 bases at J, with 14 bases between. This CDR3 is built from 13 residues. CDR1 is SGHTS, CDR2 YDEGEE, per germline. CDR3 protein: CASSASLDLEQYF. The CDR3 DNA is TGTGCCAGCAGCGCCAGCTTGGACCTCGAGCAGTACTTC.

The chain couples TRBV28 to TRBJ1-1; perhaps TRBD1 as D (5 bases). The V and J ends lost 11 bases and 4 bases respectively, with 14 bases between them. This CDR3 has 12 amino acids. Germline CDR1 reads MDHEN; CDR2 reads SYDVKM. The CDR3 DNA follows: TGTGCCCTCGCGGGGGACGGCACTGAAGCTTTCTTT. Its protein product is CALAGDGTEAFF.

This chain links TRBV10-1 with TRBJ2-7, with TRBD2 matching 7 bases. Germline values: CDR1 WNHNN, CDR2 SYGVQD (reference sequence). Trimming cost V 4 bases and J 6 bases; bases outside gene matches: 9. The CDR3 consists of 14 residues. The CDR3 region has the DNA TGCGCCAGCAGTGGGAACGGGAGGCCCCTCGAGCAGTACTTC. Its protein product is CASSGNGRPLEQYF.

The chain couples TRBV4-1 to TRBJ1-5; tentative D call: TRBD1 (5 bases). CDR1 is MGHRA and CDR2 is YSYEKL in the germline V gene. The CDR3 is 16 amino acids. V shed 1 base and J shed 1 base, with 11 bases lying between them. The CDR3 loop reads CASSQGSGQSNQPQHF. In DNA form, the CDR3 reads TGCGCCAGCAGCCAAGGCTCGGGGCAGAGCAATCAGCCCCAGCATTTT.

The rearrangement joins TRBV6-1 to TRBJ1-5; 8 bases match TRBD1. The CDR3 has 14 residues. Trimming at V came to 2 bases and at J to 6 bases, leaving 3 bases not matched to a gene. Germline V CDR1 and CDR2: MNHNS, SASEGT. The CDR3 loop is CASSEQGARQPQHF. The CDR3 DNA reads as TGTGCCAGCAGTGAACAGGGGGCGCGTCAGCCCCAGCATTTT.

The chain links TRBV18 to TRBJ2-1, with 7 nucleotides matching TRBD2. Germline lookup yields CDR1 KGHSH and CDR2 LQKENI. V was clipped by 4 bases and J by 9 bases; unmatched bases: 6. This CDR3 region has 13 residues. CDR3 nucleotide sequence: TGTGCCAGCTCACGCACTAGCGAAGGTGAGCAGTTCTTC. This translates into CASSRTSEGEQFF.

This clone appeared a single time. The chain recombines TRBV27 with TRBJ1-1; no clear D. Trimming stripped 5 bases from V and 3 bases from J, with 10 bases between. Per germline, CDR1 MNHEY and CDR2 SMNVEV (reference sequence). The CDR3 totals 13 residues. CDR3 residues: CASSGFGDTEAFF. CDR3 nucleotides: TGTGCCAGCAGTGGGTTCGGGGACACTGAAGCTTTCTTT.

V usage is TRBV9 and J usage is TRBJ1-1; TRBD1 might be the D (6 bases). Germline V gene sequence: CDR1 SGDLS, CDR2 YYNGEE. The CDR3 sequence is 12 residues long. V dropped 4 bases and J dropped 3 bases, with 7 bases sitting between them. The CDR3 bases are TGTGCCAGCAGCCCAGGGGACACTGAAGCTTTCTTT. This codes for CASSPGDTEAFF.

The chain is built from TRBV18 and TRBJ1-1; 9 nucleotides agree with TRBD1. V was clipped by 2 bases and J by 8 bases; unmatched bases: 6. From germline, CDR1 is KGHSH and CDR2 LQKENI. There are 14 residues in the CDR3. In DNA, the CDR3 is TGTGCCAGCTCACCATTCGGACAGGGGACAGAAGCTTTCTTT. It is translated as CASSPFGQGTEAFF.

The J gene is TRBJ2-5, the V gene TRBV11-3; TRBD2 is a possible D gene (5 bases). The V end lost 1 base, the J end lost 5 bases, and 14 bases lay between the germline ends. The CDR3 consists of 15 residues. The V gene's germline CDR1 is SGHNT and CDR2 YENEEA. The CDR3 sequence: CASSLGSANKETQYF. CDR3 DNA: TGTGCCAGCAGCTTAGGTAGCGCGAATAAGGAGACCCAGTACTTC.

The V gene is TRBV19, the J gene TRBJ2-7; 11 positions agree with TRBD2. CDR1 LNHDA and CDR2 SQIVND come from the germline V gene (reference sequence). This CDR3 has 17 amino acids. With 4 bases clipped from V and 5 bases from J, the junction kept 13 bases outside the gene matches. Here the CDR3 reads CASSTRPTSGSSHEQYF. The CDR3 DNA sequence: TGTGCCAGTAGTACCCGCCCAACTAGCGGGAGTAGCCACGAGCAGTACTTC.

The CDR3 region has the DNA TGTGCCAGCAGCCAACTCTCCGAGCAGTACTTC. Translating gives CASSQLSEQYF. This chain connects TRBV3-1 (or the pseudogene TRBV3-2) to TRBJ2-7; D not resolved. Per the germline V gene, CDR1 is LGHDT and CDR2 is YNNKEL (reference sequence). The CDR3 totals 11 residues. Trimming removed 2 bases at V and 6 bases at J, with 5 bases between.

The chain is built from TRBV30 and TRBJ2-1; 7 bases are shared with TRBD2. Germline CDR1 reads GTSNPN; CDR2 reads SVGIG (reference sequence). The CDR3 spans 15 residues. With V trimmed by 0 bases and J by 4 bases, 6 bases remained unmatched. For the CDR3, the DNA is TGTGCCTGGAGTGTGCAGCGGGACCGATACAATGAGCAGTTCTTC. Translating gives CAWSVQRDRYNEQFF.

The chain is built from TRBV6-5 and TRBJ2-7; possibly TRBD1 or TRBD2 for D (5 bases each). Germline assignment: CDR1 MNHEY and CDR2 SVGAGI. This CDR3 region has 15 residues. The V gene lost 0 bases and the J gene lost 2 bases, with 11 bases spanning the gap. CDR3 residues: CASSYSARGPYEQYF. The DNA of the CDR3 is TGTGCCAGCAGTTACTCGGCGAGGGGACCCTACGAGCAGTACTTC.